This paragraph reports one TCR beta chain. The data derive from a study of T cells in Graves' hyperthyroidism and ophthalmopathy. It was RNA transcripts that yielded the amplified TCR beta CDR3 regions. HTBI primers were the set used in a first-round RT-PCR of the TCR CDR3. TCRdb re-called the multiplex PCR reads with MiXCR, one entry per CDR3 protein. The profile shows about 420,000 distinct CDR3 sequences, roughly 14% of them singletons. The specimen was blood. This TCR derives from a woman between 18 and 29 years old with Graves' hyperthyroidism.

The DNA for the CDR3 is TGTGCCAGCAGCATGGGGGGGGGCAATCAGCCCCAGCATTTT. Protein sequence: CASSMGGGNQPQHF. The chain links TRBV28 to TRBJ1-5, with D possibly TRBD1 on 5 matching bases. Trimming took 6 bases from V and 2 from J, leaving 11 bases between them. Germline V gene lookup returns CDR1 MDHEN and CDR2 SYDVKM. This CDR3 comprises 14 residues.